This T cell receptor beta chain was identified in a study of shared clonotypes between healthy human individuals (dated by TCRdb to about 2020). In the study overall: The cohort comprised a couple of women and a few men aged 18 to 49 years. For each donor, three plates each were used for CD4 naive and CD4 memory, two plates were used for CD8 naive, and one plate was used for CD8 memory. To estimate repertoire size and how much clonotypes are shared between individuals, the study performed deep sequencing of blood TCR repertoires from roughly five healthy adults. To increase sequencing depth and limit assay-specific biases, different laboratories used diverse techniques to prepare libraries and sequence TCR repertoires. Between about 0.8 and 9.5 billion PBMCs per donor were obtained by leukapheresis. Overall study results and their limits: Incomplete sequencing was indicated by rarefaction of sorted-subset datasets, despite the large sequencing depth. Compared with non-shared clonotypes, clonotypes shared by all four sorted-subset donors had higher generation probabilities. Sampling was limited to blood, and TCR repertoires in tissue likely differ from TCR repertoires in blood. Pairwise subsampling led to the expectation that sequencing depth would affect the degree of clonotype sharing among donors. Because the study included only a small number of donors, the genetic and exposure-history diversity represented was limited. Approximately 4.8% of naive CD4, 3.5% of naive CD8, around 2.3% of memory CD4, and around 0.42% of memory CD8 clonotypes were shared across a handful of donors. Naive subsets generally had larger estimated clonotype richness than memory subsets did.

On this clone: Its antigen remains undetermined. Base quality data are lacking; no much larger clone is found one base away. The same CDR3 can be traced to other DNA sequences in this sample.

For the CD8 naive samples, CD45RO-negative cells were positively selected for CCR7, yielding a CD45RA+CCR7+ population from which TemRA cells were excluded. Healthy HIV-negative adults with no recently reported acute infections or vaccinations were included as donors. Every donor was a Caucasian adult residing in Nashville, Tennessee, USA. After blood collection by leukapheresis, PBMCs were isolated using Ficoll-Histopaque density gradient centrifugation and then cryopreserved in the vapor phase of liquid nitrogen. Analytical flow cytometry was used to check the purity and quantity of each magnetically sorted T cell population. Genomic DNA was isolated from each sorted fraction and quantified by UV absorbance on a Nanodrop 2000c. Using the deep immunoSEQ assay, multiplex PCR amplified TCR CDR3 regions from genomic DNA. For each cell subset, the extracted genomic DNA was distributed evenly across all wells of several immunoSEQ 96-well plates, and each plate served as one replicate. For sorted subsets, about 210 ng of genomic DNA, equivalent to 30,000 or so T cell genomes, went into each replicate PCR. Purified libraries were measured with a Qubit 3.0 fluorometer, size-checked on a Bioanalyzer 2100, and measured again with the KAPA Library Quantification kit. Every immunoSEQ 96-well plate was sequenced on a dedicated single-read 150-cycle Illumina NextSeq 550 flow cell. Concerning the study's data processing: The immunoSEQ output contained only junctional sequences without quality scores, so filtering could not match that applied to full-length reads. To assign V/J genes and CDR3, sequences were annotated using PyIR, a Python wrapper for IgBLAST v1.9, with IMGT germline references. Reads were removed for weak V/J assignments (E-value above 1e-6), missing CDR3, stop codons, out-of-frame junctions, or ambiguous translated residues. A V3J clonotype was defined by an identical inferred V gene, J gene, and CDR3 amino acid sequence. Percentage overlap between repertoires was computed as shared unique clonotypes divided by the size of the smaller repertoire. RTK rarefaction, the Chao1 estimator, and Recon v2.1 estimates of unobserved clonotypes were used to assess repertoire richness. Generation probabilities for all TCRbeta clonotypes obtained by the gDNA method from several donors were computed using OLGA. This is the immuneACCESS table as TCRdb keeps it, with only in-frame sequences that have V and J called. A part of the clones is gone; compared with another copy, unresolved V genes explain less than half, and the rest is unexplained. That table is the source of V, J and clone size, and D and trimming were worked out from the DNA. The sample table shows over 2,000,000 clones, and around 93% are seen once. The ten top clones hold less than 2% of the sample.

V was cut back by 5 bases and J by 2 bases, leaving a gap of 7 bases between them. CDR1 and CDR2, looked up from the germline V gene, are SGHVS and FQNEAQ. From cysteine to phenylalanine, the CDR3 is 12 amino acids long. Only the CDR3 portion is preserved as DNA: 36 bases, with reading frame beginning at the first base. The sequenced material came from naive CD8+ T cells from PBMCs. In light of the paper, this sample's cell subset or site label describes: CD45RA+CCR7+. The origin of this receptor is a man aged 18 to 29 in good health. Some clones in this sample may be carry-over from other donors' samples. The chain is encoded by TRBV7-8 joined to TRBJ2-7, with the D gene uncertain. The base sequence is TGTGCCAGCAGCCAAGATCCCTACGAGCAGTACTTC. This is translated as CASSQDPYEQYF. The entire variable domain, with the stretches around the CDR3 drawn from the reference TRBV7-8 and TRBJ2-7 proteins, is GAGVSQSPRYKVAKRGQDVALRCDPISGHVSLFWYQQALGQGPEFLTYFQNEAQLDKSGLPSDRFFAERPEGSVSTLKIQRTQQEDSAVYLCASSQDPYEQYFGPGTRLTVT.